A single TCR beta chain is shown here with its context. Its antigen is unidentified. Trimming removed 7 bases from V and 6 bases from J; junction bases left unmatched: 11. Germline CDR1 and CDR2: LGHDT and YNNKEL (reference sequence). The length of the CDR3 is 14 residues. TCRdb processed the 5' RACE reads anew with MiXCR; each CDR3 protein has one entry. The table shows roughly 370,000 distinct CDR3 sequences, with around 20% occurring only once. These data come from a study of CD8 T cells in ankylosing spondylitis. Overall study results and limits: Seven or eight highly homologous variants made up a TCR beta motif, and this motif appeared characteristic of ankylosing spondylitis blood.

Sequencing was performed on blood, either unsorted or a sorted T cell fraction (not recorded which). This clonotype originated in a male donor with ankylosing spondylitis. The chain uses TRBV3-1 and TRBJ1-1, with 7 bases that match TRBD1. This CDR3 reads CASTHRGGDPEAFF. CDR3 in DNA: TGTGCCAGCACCCACAGGGGCGGCGACCCTGAAGCTTTCTTT. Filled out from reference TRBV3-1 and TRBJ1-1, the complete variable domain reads DTAVSQTPKYLVTQMGNDKSIKCEQNLGHDTMYWYKQDSKKFLKIMFSYNNKELIINETVPNRFSPKSPDKAHLNLHINSLELGDSAVYFCASTHRGGDPEAFFGQGTRLTVV.